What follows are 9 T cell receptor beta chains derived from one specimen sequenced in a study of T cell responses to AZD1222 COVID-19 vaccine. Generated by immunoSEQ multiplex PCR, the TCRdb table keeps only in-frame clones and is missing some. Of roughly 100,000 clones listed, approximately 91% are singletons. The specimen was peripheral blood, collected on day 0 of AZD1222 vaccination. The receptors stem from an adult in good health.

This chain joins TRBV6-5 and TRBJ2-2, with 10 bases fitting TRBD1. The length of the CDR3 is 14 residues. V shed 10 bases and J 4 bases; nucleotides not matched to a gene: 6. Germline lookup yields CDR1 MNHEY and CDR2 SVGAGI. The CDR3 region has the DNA TGTGCCATCGGACAGGGGGGATTCACCGGGGAGCTGTTTTTT. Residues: CAIGQGGFTGELFF.

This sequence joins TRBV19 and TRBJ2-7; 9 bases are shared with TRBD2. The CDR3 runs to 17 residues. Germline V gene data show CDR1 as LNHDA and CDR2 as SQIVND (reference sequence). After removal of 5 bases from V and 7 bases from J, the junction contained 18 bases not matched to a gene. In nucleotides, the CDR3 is TGTGCCAGTAGTCCCTCTCCTTGGTCTAGCGGGGAAGGTGAGCAGTACTTC. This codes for CASSPSPWSSGEGEQYF.

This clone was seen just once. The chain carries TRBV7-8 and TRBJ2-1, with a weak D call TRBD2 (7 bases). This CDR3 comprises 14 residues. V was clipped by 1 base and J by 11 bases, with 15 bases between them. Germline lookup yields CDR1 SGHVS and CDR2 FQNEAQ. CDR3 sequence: CASSLERGALQQFF. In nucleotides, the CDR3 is TGTGCCAGCAGCTTAGAACGGGGGGCCCTTCAGCAGTTCTTC.

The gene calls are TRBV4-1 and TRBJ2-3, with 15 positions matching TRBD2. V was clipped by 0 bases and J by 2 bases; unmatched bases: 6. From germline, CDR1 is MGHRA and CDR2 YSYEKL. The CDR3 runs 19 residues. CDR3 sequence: CASSQDLRTSGGVTDTQYF. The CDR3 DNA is TGCGCCAGCAGCCAAGATCTTCGGACTAGCGGGGGGGTCACAGATACGCAGTATTTT.

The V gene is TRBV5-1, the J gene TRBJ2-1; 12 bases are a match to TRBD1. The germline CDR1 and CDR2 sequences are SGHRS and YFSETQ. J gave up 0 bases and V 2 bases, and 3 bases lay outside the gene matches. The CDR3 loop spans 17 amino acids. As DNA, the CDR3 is TGCGCCAGCAGCTTAGGGACAGGGGGCTCCTCCTACAATGAGCAGTTCTTC. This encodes CASSLGTGGSSYNEQFF.

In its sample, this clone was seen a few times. Here the CDR3 reads CATSPRNQPQHF. The CDR3 nucleotides read TGTGCCACCAGCCCTCGCAATCAGCCCCAGCATTTT. The J gene is TRBJ1-5, the V gene TRBV15; D ambiguous. Between the trimmed V and J ends, which lost 5 bases and 2 bases, there was a span of 4 bases. This CDR3 has 12 amino acids. Germline CDR1 reads LNHNV; CDR2 reads YYDKDF (reference sequence).

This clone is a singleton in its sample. The CDR3 sequence: CASRPVRGPNTEAFF. The CDR3 coding sequence is TGTGCCAGCAGACCGGTCAGGGGACCGAACACTGAAGCTTTCTTT. This chain links TRBV11-2 with TRBJ1-1; D may be TRBD1 (6 bases). V gave up 6 bases and J gave up 1 base, with 15 bases separating them. The CDR3 totals 15 residues. Germline CDR1 and CDR2: SGHAT and FQNNGV.

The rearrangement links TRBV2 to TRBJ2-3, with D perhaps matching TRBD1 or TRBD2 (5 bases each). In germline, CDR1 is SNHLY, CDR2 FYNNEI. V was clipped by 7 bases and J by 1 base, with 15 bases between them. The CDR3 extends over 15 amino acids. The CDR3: CASIEGRIRTDTQYF. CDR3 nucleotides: TGTGCCAGCATAGAGGGGCGGATCCGCACAGATACGCAGTATTTT.

This chain's CDR3 is CASSLDTFGGYTF. The DNA for the CDR3 is TGTGCCAGCAGTTTAGACACCTTTGGAGGCTACACCTTC. The rearrangement joins TRBV12-3 or TRBV12-4 to TRBJ1-2; D remains ambiguous. There are 13 residues in the CDR3. V lost 1 base and J 8 bases, leaving 11 bases between the germline ends.